One sample yielded the 5 T cell receptor beta chains listed below, sequenced in a study of naive and memory T cell subsets. A UMI-containing oligonucleotide was joined by 3' ligation to the TCR cDNA template. Four PCR rounds used nested alpha and beta constant region primers plus the SP2 primer. TCRdb independently ran MiXCR on the 5' RACE reads; one entry per CDR3 protein. This table holds 60,000 or so distinct CDR3 sequences, roughly 6.7% found once. All receptors derive from a male donor in good health.

The chain links TRBV12-3 or TRBV12-4 to TRBJ2-7, with 9 bases fitting TRBD1. V was pared by 6 bases and J by 4 bases, with 10 bases of the junction left unmatched. The CDR3 is 15 residues long. CDR3 sequence: CASSVTGTGSYEQYF. For the CDR3, the DNA is TGTGCCAGCAGCGTTACCGGGACAGGGTCTTACGAGCAGTACTTC.

This clonotype appeared many times. The rearrangement uses TRBV6-5 and TRBJ1-5; D not resolved. CDR1 and CDR2 from the germline V gene are MNHEY and SVGAGI. Trimming took 0 bases from V and 7 from J, leaving 10 bases between them. The CDR3 extends over 14 amino acids. CDR3 region: CASSYSGPSQPQHF. CDR3 DNA: TGTGCCAGCAGTTACTCGGGTCCGAGCCAGCCCCAGCATTTT.

This clonotype was counted at least ten times. The chain joins TRBV12-3 or TRBV12-4 to TRBJ2-1, with D unclear. This CDR3 comprises 14 residues. The V end was cut by 3 bases, the J end by 6 bases, with 12 bases between. DNA for the CDR3: TGTGCCAGCAGTTTGGTCCTTCTCGGCAATGAGCAGTTCTTC. This codes for CASSLVLLGNEQFF.

In its sample, this clonotype was seen many times. The V call is TRBV6-2 or TRBV6-3, the J call TRBJ2-7; no firm D call. The CDR3 is 13 amino acids. Germline CDR1 MNHEY, CDR2 SVGEGT. V lost 2 bases and J 2 bases, leaving 7 bases between the germline ends. CDR3 DNA sequence: TGTGCCAGCAGTTACGCGGAGCCCTACGAGCAGTACTTC. Protein: CASSYAEPYEQYF.

This clonotype was picked up many times. This chain links TRBV6-5 with TRBJ2-3; 8 nucleotides line up with TRBD2. V gave up 4 bases and J gave up 2 bases; unmatched junction bases: 5. Per the germline V gene, CDR1 is MNHEY and CDR2 is SVGAGI. The CDR3 loop spans 15 amino acids. The CDR3 DNA sequence: TGTGCCAGCAGTTCCAATAGCGGGATCACAGATACGCAGTATTTT. Amino acid sequence: CASSSNSGITDTQYF.